The clone carrying this T cell receptor beta chain was observed a single time. The antigen is not known. This CDR3 has 14 amino acids. The germline V gene encodes CDR1 SGHDT and CDR2 YYEEEE. V lost 2 bases to trimming and J lost 7 bases, with 15 bases between them. This sample stems from a study of beta chain features in type 1 diabetes. Study-wide background: Patients and healthy donors were similar in age, gender and cell yields. Findings of the study overall: Naive, central memory and regulatory TCRB repertoires appeared more similar among patients than healthy donors. Shorter TCRB CDR3s, moderately but significantly so, were found in Type 1 diabetes patients in all four CD4+ subsets. The VDJ junctions of type 1 diabetes patients carried fewer insertions and more deletions.

Expressed TCRB transcripts were sequenced, since all the RNA that had been isolated was reverse transcribed. Clones were read by immunoSEQ multiplex PCR, and TCRdb kept only the in-frame ones, dropping some. Of 50,000 or so clones in the sample, under 50% were seen once. This receptor was taken from a man aged 30 to 39 with type 1 diabetes. The chain joins TRBV5-6 to TRBJ1-1; D might be TRBD1 (5 bases). The source material was Tregs from blood. The CDR3 loop is CASSFVGGKNEAFF. The CDR3, as DNA: TGTGCCAGCAGCTTTGTCGGGGGGAAGAATGAAGCTTTCTTT.